This is a list of T cell receptor beta chains from one sample in a study of blood T cell repertoires in COVID-19. Clones were sequenced by immunoSEQ multiplex PCR, and TCRdb holds only the in-frame ones, with some missing. The repertoire holds roughly 150,000 clones, with 78% as singletons. The sequencing sample was made of PBMCs or T cells enriched from blood (not recorded which). Receptors were obtained from a woman in her fifties or sixties who had recovered from COVID-19. The CDR3 runs from the conserved cysteine through the conserved F or W. A D gene is named only where the DNA matches it firmly.

V,D,J,length,CDR3
TRBV28,TRBD1,TRBJ1-4,15,CASSLPAGTDEKLFF
TRBV27,-,TRBJ1-5,15,CASSLHIRGNQPQHF
TRBV6-5,TRBD1,TRBJ2-2,14,CASSYTGGTGELFF
TRBV6-5,-,TRBJ1-1,12,CASRSGGSEAFF
TRBV7-9,TRBD1,TRBJ1-2,14,CASTPMTGAYGYTF
TRBV19,TRBD1,TRBJ1-5,15,CASSPQGGAAQPQHF
TRBV6-5,-,TRBJ1-3,16,CASSYAVASSGNTIYF
TRBV28,-,TRBJ1-5,16,CASSYGPSRGNQPQHF
TRBV7-2,TRBD2,TRBJ2-1,15,CASSVSGGNYNEQFF
TRBV5-8,-,TRBJ1-4,15,CASSSGAPTNEKLFF
TRBV4-1,-,TRBJ1-5,19,CASSHGVARREGVNQPQHF
TRBV19,-,TRBJ1-2,16,CASSILSWGANYGYTF
TRBV27,TRBD1,TRBJ1-6,13,CASSRDRYGTLHF
TRBV6-4,TRBD2,TRBJ2-3,16,CASSDSTSGGADTQYF
TRBV10-2,-,TRBJ1-5,16,CASSSQGPMSNQPQHF
TRBV5-1,TRBD1,TRBJ1-3,16,CASSFSGTDSGNTIYF
TRBV5-1,-,TRBJ1-1,15,CASSLRIGGNTEAFF
TRBV30,-,TRBJ1-4,14,CAWSVTSRGEKLFF
TRBV11-2,TRBD1,TRBJ1-1,14,CATEPGQGATEAFF
TRBV7-8,-,TRBJ2-1,15,CASSLAGASDNEQFF
TRBV5-1,TRBD2,TRBJ2-5,14,CASSLRGEYETQYF
TRBV5-5,TRBD1,TRBJ1-2,15,CASSLTGAVDYGYTF
TRBV28,-,TRBJ1-4,14,CASWGGALVEKLFF
TRBV7-9,-,TRBJ2-6,19,CASSSTNRDIISGANVLTF
TRBV7-9,TRBD1,TRBJ2-7,14,CASSKDRAGYEQYF
TRBV4-1,-,TRBJ2-3,13,CASSQVAGDTQYF
TRBV11-2,-,TRBJ1-5,13,CASSLGQNQPQHF
TRBV2,TRBD2,TRBJ2-1,15,CASSVYTWRAGRQFF
TRBV4-1,-,TRBJ1-2,14,CASSQDQGRSGYTF
TRBV5-1,-,TRBJ1-6,14,CASSLYQGNSPLHF
TRBV27,TRBD1,TRBJ1-2,13,CASRTGGTVGYTF
TRBV11-3,-,TRBJ2-3,15,CASSPGARPTDTQYF
TRBV13,TRBD1,TRBJ2-5,14,CASSSGQVQETQYF
TRBV5-3,-,TRBJ1-5,13,CARSFPEDQPQHF
TRBV19,-,TRBJ2-3,12,CASSIERGTQYF
TRBV6-5,TRBD1,TRBJ1-4,15,CASSYGGTGSEKLFF
TRBV9,-,TRBJ2-3,13,CASSYLGTDTQYF
TRBV7-9,-,TRBJ1-1,15,CASSLMGLLNTEAFF
TRBV10-2,-,TRBJ1-3,12,CACGGTGNTIYF
TRBV30,-,TRBJ2-1,13,CAWSVGGYNEQFF
TRBV6-5,TRBD1,TRBJ2-5,14,CASSIGTGPETQYF